This entry features one TCR beta chain sequence. These data originate in a study of cytomegalovirus exposure and HLA in healthy donors. PCR involved 60 Vbeta and 13 Jbeta primers. Generated by immunoSEQ multiplex PCR, the TCRdb table keeps only in-frame clones and is missing some. The sample lists about 200,000 clones, approximately 70% occurring once. V lost 1 base, J lost 6 bases, and 13 bases lay in between. CDR1 is KGHSH, CDR2 LQKENI, per germline. The CDR3 totals 15 residues. Sequences were obtained from PBMCs. The clonotype originates from a woman aged 25 to 45 in good health and CMV-seronegative. V and J are TRBV18 and TRBJ1-5; possible D gene TRBD1, 6 bases. The CDR3 nucleotides are TGTGCCAGCTCACCACTAGGCAGGGGAAGTCAGCCCCAGCATTTT. Protein product: CASSPLGRGSQPQHF.